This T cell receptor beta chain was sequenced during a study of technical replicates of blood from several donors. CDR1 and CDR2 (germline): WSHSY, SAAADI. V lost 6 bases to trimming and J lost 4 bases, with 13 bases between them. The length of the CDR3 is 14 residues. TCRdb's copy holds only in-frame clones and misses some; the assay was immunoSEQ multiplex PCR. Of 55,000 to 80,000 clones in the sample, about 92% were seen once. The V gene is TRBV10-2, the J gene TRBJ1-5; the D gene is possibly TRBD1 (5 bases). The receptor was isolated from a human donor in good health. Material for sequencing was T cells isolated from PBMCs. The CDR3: CASRGGTANQPQHF. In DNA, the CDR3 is TGCGCCAGCAGGGGGGGAACCGCAAATCAGCCCCAGCATTTT.